The 17 T cell receptor beta chains reported below all come from one sample, sequenced in a study of T and B cells in COVID-19 patients (dated by TCRdb to 2020 to 2021). TCRdb names Illumina MiSeq as the instrument used. Multiplex PCR with BIOMED2 TRB-A/B primer pools was used to amplify the TRB rearrangements. TCRdb trimmed the raw reads at Q25, called clones with MiXCR and kept productive beta chains. Merged by CDR3 protein, the rows form single entries marked with the most common genes and DNA. The sample yields about 7,000 distinct CDR3 sequences; roughly a third were counted once. The ten largest clonotypes hold approximately 20% of the sample. Genomic DNA extracted from blood was used in amounts of roughly 250-500 ng for amplification of TRB repertoires. Sequencing used blood. The origin of the receptors is a human donor with active COVID-19.

This clonotype is medium-sized. This chain uses TRBV6-2 or TRBV6-3 with TRBJ2-5; TRBD1 is a possible D gene (8 bases). V lost 4 bases and J 5 bases, leaving 17 bases between the germline ends. This CDR3 region has 15 residues. The germline gives CDR1 MNHEY, CDR2 SVGEGT. CDR3: CASSSTQGGVETQYF. CDR3 coding DNA: TGTGCCAGCAGTTCTACACAGGGGGGGGTTGAGACCCAGTACTTC.

A few counts support this clonotype. The genes are TRBV19 and TRBJ1-2; D may be TRBD1 (6 bases). V gave up 0 bases and J gave up 7 bases, with 15 bases separating them. The CDR3 contains 15 residues. CDR1 is LNHDA, CDR2 SQIVND, per germline (reference sequence). The CDR3 sequence: CASSIDSTGGFGYTF. The CDR3, as DNA: TGTGCCAGTAGTATAGATTCGACAGGCGGCTTTGGCTACACCTTC.

V is TRBV7-2 and J is TRBJ2-1, with D hard to call. The CDR3 is 14 amino acids. Germline V gene lookup returns CDR1 SGHTA and CDR2 FQGNSA. The ends were cut back, 7 bases at V and 9 bases at J, with 19 bases in the middle. The CDR3 reads CASTPNSYSLEQFF. The CDR3 coding sequence is TGTGCCAGCACCCCGAACTCATATAGCCTTGAGCAGTTCTTC.

This clonotype was seen a few times. V usage is TRBV4-2 and J usage is TRBJ2-3; D might be TRBD1 (8 bases). Trimming removed 3 bases at V and 12 bases at J, with 19 bases between. Germline V lookup: CDR1 LGHNA, CDR2 YNFKEQ. The CDR3 length is 14 residues. CDR3 sequence (DNA): TGTGCCAGCAGCCAGGGGGGGGAGGACAGGGTACAGTATTTT. Amino acids: CASSQGGEDRVQYF.

The chain carries TRBV27 and TRBJ1-1, with D possibly matching TRBD1 (6 bases). CDR3 size: 15 residues. The germline V and J ends were trimmed by 5 bases and 3 bases, with 16 bases remaining between them. CDR1 and CDR2 (germline): MNHEY, SMNVEV (reference sequence). CDR3 amino acids: CASSEWWGADTEAFF. In DNA form, the CDR3 reads TGTGCCAGCAGTGAATGGTGGGGGGCGGACACTGAAGCTTTCTTT.

V gene TRBV7-2 combines with J gene TRBJ2-1; no reliable D call. Per the germline V gene, CDR1 is SGHTA and CDR2 is FQGNSA. The V end was cut by 4 bases, the J end by 8 bases, with 12 bases between. CDR3 length equals 13 residues. Here the CDR3 reads CASSSRGRDEQFF. The CDR3 DNA sequence: TGTGCCAGCAGCTCCCGCGGACGGGATGAGCAGTTCTTC.

The J gene is TRBJ2-3, the V gene TRBV7-3, with 10 bases aligning to TRBD2. Germline-derived CDR1 and CDR2 are SGHTA and FQGTGA. The CDR3 consists of 16 residues. J lost 5 bases, V lost 5 bases, and 10 bases had no gene match. CDR3 protein: CASSEIAGGLRDTQYF. CDR3 in DNA: TGTGCCAGCAGCGAAATAGCGGGGGGCCTCAGAGATACGCAGTATTTT.

In its sample, this clonotype was seen a few times. The rearrangement joins TRBV18 to TRBJ1-5; D uncertain. The CDR3 length is 13 residues. Germline values: CDR1 KGHSH, CDR2 LQKENI. Trimming stripped 6 bases from V and 1 base from J, with 7 bases between. For the CDR3, the DNA is TGTGCCAGCTCCAAAGGGAGCAATCAGCCCCAGCATTTT. It specifies CASSKGSNQPQHF.

By share, this clonotype counts as medium-sized. The V gene is TRBV19, the J gene TRBJ2-3, with D perhaps matching TRBD1 (6 bases). The CDR3 totals 14 residues. Germline values: CDR1 LNHDA, CDR2 SQIVND (reference sequence). V was trimmed by 4 bases and J by 2 bases, leaving 10 bases between them. CDR3 nucleotide sequence: TGTGCCAGTAGTACACAGGGTCTCACAGATACGCAGTATTTT. Translated: CASSTQGLTDTQYF.

The rearrangement links TRBV4-2 to TRBJ2-5, with D unclear. Trimming took off 3 bases at V and 3 bases at J, with 17 bases between the two ends. CDR1 LGHNA and CDR2 YNFKEQ come from the germline V gene. This CDR3 is 16 amino acids long. Here the CDR3 DNA reads TGTGCCAGCAGCCACTCACGGACCATCGGCGAAGAGACCCAGTACTTC. It encodes CASSHSRTIGEETQYF.

The rearrangement links TRBV4-3 to TRBJ2-2; no reliable D call. V gave up 3 bases and J gave up 7 bases, with 12 bases separating them. This CDR3 contains 14 residues. Germline loops: CDR1 LGHNA, CDR2 YSLEER. CDR3 sequence reads: CASSHKRTLGELFF. CDR3 bases: TGCGCCAGCAGCCACAAAAGGACGCTCGGGGAGCTGTTTTTT.

The chain is built from TRBV5-1 and TRBJ1-2, with unresolved D. Germline values: CDR1 SGHRS, CDR2 YFSETQ. The CDR3 has 14 residues. Trimming took off 0 bases at V and 6 bases at J, with 12 bases between the two ends. The CDR3, as DNA: TGCGCCAGCAGCTTGGTTTTGGCAGGCGATGGCTACACCTTC. Translation gives CASSLVLAGDGYTF.

This clonotype was detected a few times. The chain links TRBV12-3 or TRBV12-4 to TRBJ2-7; 8 bases fit TRBD2. Trimming took 6 bases from V and 4 from J; bases not matched to a gene: 17. The CDR3 is 17 residues long. As DNA, the CDR3 is TGTGCCAGCAGGCGGAACGGGGGGGCTAGCGGCCCTTACGAGCAGTACTTC. This gives the protein CASRRNGGASGPYEQYF.

The J gene is TRBJ1-3, the V gene TRBV7-9; D unresolved. The CDR3 loop spans 14 amino acids. The germline V and J ends were trimmed by 5 bases and 0 bases, with 8 bases remaining between them. Looked up from germline, CDR1 is SEHNR and CDR2 is FQNEAQ (reference sequence). The DNA for the CDR3 is TGTGCCAGCAGCCGAGGCTTCTCTGGAAACACCATATATTTT. It encodes CASSRGFSGNTIYF. The complete variable domain, with remaining parts taken from reference TRBV7-9 and TRBJ1-3, reads DTGVSQNPRHKITKRGQNVTFRCDPISEHNRLYWYRQTLGQGPEFLTYFQNEAQLEKSRLLSDRFSAERPKGSFSTLEIQRTEQGDSAMYLCASSRGFSGNTIYFGEGSWLTVV.

The V gene is TRBV5-1, the J gene TRBJ1-4; D is perhaps TRBD1 (6 bases). The CDR3 is 14 residues long. Germline-derived CDR1 and CDR2 are SGHRS and YFSETQ. V was pared by 4 bases and J by 5 bases, with 12 bases between. The CDR3 loop is CASSPDSGNEKLFF. The DNA of the CDR3 is TGCGCCAGCAGCCCGGACAGTGGGAATGAAAAACTGTTTTTT.

This clonotype was seen only a few times. The chain links TRBV6-4 to TRBJ2-3; 10 bases fit TRBD2. The length of the CDR3 is 16 residues. Germline assignment: CDR1 MRHNA and CDR2 SNTAGT. Losses at the gene ends were 3 bases for V and 2 bases for J; bases not matched to a gene: 5. CDR3 DNA sequence: TGTGCCAGCAGTGAGGGAGCGGGGGGGGCCACAGATACGCAGTATTTT. It codes for CASSEGAGGATDTQYF.

By frequency in the sample, this clonotype is medium-sized. The chain links TRBV19 to TRBJ2-3; the D is unclear. The V gene's germline CDR1 is LNHDA and CDR2 SQIVND (reference sequence). The CDR3 length is 15 residues. Trimming shortened V by 7 bases and J by 2 bases, and 16 bases separated the two germline ends. In DNA form, the CDR3 reads TGTGCCAGTATGAAAGGGATCAGAGACACAGATACGCAGTATTTT. Protein: CASMKGIRDTDTQYF.